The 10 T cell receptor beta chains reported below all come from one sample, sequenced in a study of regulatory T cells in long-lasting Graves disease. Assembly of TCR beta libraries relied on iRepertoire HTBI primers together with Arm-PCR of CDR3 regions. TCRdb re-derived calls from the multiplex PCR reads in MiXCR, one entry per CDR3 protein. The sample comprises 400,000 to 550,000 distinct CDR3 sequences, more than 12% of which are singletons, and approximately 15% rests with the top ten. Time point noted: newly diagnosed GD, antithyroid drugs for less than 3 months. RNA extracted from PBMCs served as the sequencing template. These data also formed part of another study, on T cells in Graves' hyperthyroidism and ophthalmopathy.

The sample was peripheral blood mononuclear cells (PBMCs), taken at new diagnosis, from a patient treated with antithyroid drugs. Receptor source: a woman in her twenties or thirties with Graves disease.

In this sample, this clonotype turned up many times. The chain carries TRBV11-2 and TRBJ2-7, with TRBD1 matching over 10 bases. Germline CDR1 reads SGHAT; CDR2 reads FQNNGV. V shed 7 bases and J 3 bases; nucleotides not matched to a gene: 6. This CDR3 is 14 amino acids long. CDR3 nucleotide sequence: TGTGCCAGCACCTTCGGGACAGGGGTCTACGAGCAGTACTTC. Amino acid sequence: CASTFGTGVYEQYF.

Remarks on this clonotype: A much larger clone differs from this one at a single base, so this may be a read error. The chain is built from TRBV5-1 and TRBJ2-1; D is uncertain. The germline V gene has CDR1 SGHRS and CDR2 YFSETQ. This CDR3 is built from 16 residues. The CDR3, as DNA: TGTGCCAGCAGCTTACCGAGCTGTCTTCACAACAATGAGCAGTTCTTC. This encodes CASSLPSCLHNNEQFF.

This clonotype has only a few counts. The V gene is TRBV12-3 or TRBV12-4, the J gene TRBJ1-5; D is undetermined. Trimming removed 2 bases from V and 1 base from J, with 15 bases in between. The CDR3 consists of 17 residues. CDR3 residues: CASSLSEGLRSNQPQHF. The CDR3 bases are TGTGCCAGCAGTTTAAGTGAGGGCTTGAGGAGCAATCAGCCCCAGCATTTT.

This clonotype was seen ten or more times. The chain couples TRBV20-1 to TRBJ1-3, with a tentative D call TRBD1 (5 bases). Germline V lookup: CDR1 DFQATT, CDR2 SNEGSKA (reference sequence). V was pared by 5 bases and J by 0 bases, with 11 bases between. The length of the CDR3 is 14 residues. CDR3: CSAGTDISGNTIYF. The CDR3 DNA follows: TGCAGTGCTGGAACGGACATCTCTGGAAACACCATATATTTT.

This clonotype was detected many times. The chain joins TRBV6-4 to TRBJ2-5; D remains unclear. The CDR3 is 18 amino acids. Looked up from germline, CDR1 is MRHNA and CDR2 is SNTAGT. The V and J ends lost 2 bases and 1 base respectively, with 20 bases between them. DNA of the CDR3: TGTGCCAGCAGTGACCGAAGGGCAGACGATATAGGCCAAGAGACCCAGTACTTC. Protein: CASSDRRADDIGQETQYF.

The CDR3 reads CASSTVRGGVYEQYF. CDR3 in DNA: TGCGCCAGCAGCACTGTGAGAGGGGGCGTTTACGAGCAGTACTTC. The chain is built from TRBV5-1 and TRBJ2-7; 7 bases align to TRBD1. The germline V gene has CDR1 SGHRS and CDR2 YFSETQ. This CDR3 spans 15 amino acids. The J segment lost 4 bases and the V segment lost 4 bases, leaving 11 bases of the junction unmatched.

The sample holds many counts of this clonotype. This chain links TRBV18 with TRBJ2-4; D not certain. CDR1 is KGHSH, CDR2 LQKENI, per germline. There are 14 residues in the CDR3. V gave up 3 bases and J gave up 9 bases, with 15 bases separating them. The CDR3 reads CASSPASGLAIQYF. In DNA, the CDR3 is TGTGCCAGCTCACCGGCTTCGGGCTTGGCCATTCAGTACTTC.

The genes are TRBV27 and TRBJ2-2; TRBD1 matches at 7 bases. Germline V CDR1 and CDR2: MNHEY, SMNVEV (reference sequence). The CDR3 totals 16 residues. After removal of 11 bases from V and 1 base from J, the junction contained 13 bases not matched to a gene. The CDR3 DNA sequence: TGTGCCGGCCCCAGCAGCGACAGGGAGAACACCGGGGAGCTGTTTTTT. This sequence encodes CAGPSSDRENTGELFF.

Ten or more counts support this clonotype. The CDR3 region has the DNA TGTGCCAGCAGGGGGGAGATGGGGGGGTTAGGGTATGGCTACACCTTC. Its translation: CASRGEMGGLGYGYTF. The V gene is TRBV12-3 or TRBV12-4, the J gene TRBJ1-2; TRBD1 might be the D (5 bases). The CDR3 consists of 16 residues. Trimming cost V 6 bases and J 5 bases, with 22 bases left between them.

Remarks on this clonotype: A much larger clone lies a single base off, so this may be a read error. The CDR3 nucleotides are TGTGCCAGCAGCACCCTACAGGGGACCTACGAGCAGTACTTC. Amino acid sequence: CASSTLQGTYEQYF. The rearrangement joins TRBV13 to TRBJ2-7; 7 bases map to TRBD1. The J segment lost 2 bases and the V segment lost 5 bases, leaving 6 bases of the junction unmatched. The CDR3 contains 14 residues. CDR1 and CDR2 from the germline V gene are PRHDT and FYEKMQ (reference sequence). The full variable domain, in which reference TRBV13 and TRBJ2-7 provide the parts outside the CDR3, is AAGVIQSPRHLIKEKRETATLKCYPIPRHDTVYWYQQGPGQDPQFLISFYEKMQSDKGSIPDRFSAQQFSDYHSELNMSSLELGDSALYFCASSTLQGTYEQYFGPGTRLTVT.